The 20 T cell receptor beta chains below all came from one sample that was sequenced in a study of T cells in Graves' hyperthyroidism and ophthalmopathy (dated by TCRdb to about 2019). The library was produced with multiplex PCR. TCRdb names Illumina HiSeq 2000 as the instrument used. The TCR beta CDR3 regions were amplified from the RNA transcripts. The TCR CDR3 was subjected to a first round of RT-PCR using the HTBI primer set and the Qiagen OneStep RT-PCR kit. TCRdb's own reprocessing of the public reads used fastp at Q25 and MiXCR and kept productive beta chains. Each CDR3 protein appears once, grouped with its most common genes and DNA. The sample profile shows some 550,000 distinct CDR3 sequences; about 20% of them were found once. Of the sample, about 25% is held by the ten largest clones. Sequences were obtained from blood. Receptors originate from a man aged 18 to 29 with Graves' hyperthyroidism.

Points on this clonotype: This clone may be a read error of a much larger clone one base away. The chain uses TRBV28 and TRBJ2-2, with no clear D. Germline assignment: CDR1 MDHEN and CDR2 SYDVKM. This CDR3 has 14 amino acids. V was cut by 4 bases and J by 3 bases, with 9 bases left in between. CDR3 amino acids: CASSWAGDTGELFF. In nucleotides, the CDR3 is TGTGCCAGCAGTTGGGCAGGAGACACCGGGGAGCTGTTTTTT. The full variable domain, with the rest looked up from reference TRBV28 and TRBJ2-2, is DVKVTQSSRYLVKRTGEKVFLECVQDMDHENMFWYRQDPGLGLRLIYFSYDVKMKEKGDIPEGYSVSREKKERFSLILESASTNQTSMYLCASSWAGDTGELFFGEGSRLTVL.

As regards this clonotype: A junction boundary mismatches the germline segment, possibly from a read error. The gene calls are TRBV7-6 and TRBJ2-5; TRBD2 matches 16 bases. The CDR3 extends over 19 amino acids. Germline CDR1 and CDR2: SGHVS and FNYEAQ. CDR3 nucleotide sequence: TGTGCCAGCAGCATTCCGGGACTAGCGGGGGGGCTTAAGGAGCAGACCCAATACTTC. Translated, it gives CASSIPGLAGGLKEQTQYF.

This clonotype was seen many times. The chain employs TRBV9 and TRBJ2-2, with unresolved D. V shed 0 bases and J shed 6 bases, with 6 bases lying between them. The CDR3 sequence is 13 residues long. Germline V CDR1 and CDR2: SGDLS, YYNGEE. CDR3 sequence reads: CASSVGVAGELFF. CDR3 in DNA: TGTGCCAGCAGCGTAGGGGTGGCCGGGGAGCTGTTTTTT. Using reference TRBV9 and TRBJ2-2 for the parts outside the CDR3, the full variable domain is DSGVTQTPKHLITATGQRVTLRCSPRSGDLSVYWYQQSLDQGLQFLIQYYNGEERAKGNILERFSAQQFPDLHSELNLSSLELGDSALYFCASSVGVAGELFFGEGSRLTVL.

This clonotype has a count of ten or more. The chain carries TRBV12-3 or TRBV12-4 and TRBJ2-6, with D possibly being TRBD2 (6 bases). The germline V and J ends were trimmed by 4 bases and 4 bases, with 17 bases remaining between them. This CDR3 is 17 amino acids long. The CDR3 DNA sequence: TGTGCCAGCAGTTCCCAACCGGGGACTTTGGGGGCCAACGTCCTGACTTTC. Amino acids: CASSSQPGTLGANVLTF.

This clonotype came up a few times. The V call is TRBV4-1, the J call TRBJ2-7; 9 bases match TRBD1. The V gene end was trimmed by 4 bases and the J gene end by 5 bases; junction bases not matched to a gene: 9. Germline assignment: CDR1 MGHRA and CDR2 YSYEKL. CDR3 size: 15 residues. The CDR3 here is CASSRSGTGLNEQYF. The CDR3 coding sequence is TGCGCCAGCAGCCGCTCCGGGACAGGGTTAAACGAGCAGTACTTC.

This chain links TRBV12-3 or TRBV12-4 with TRBJ2-5, with D perhaps TRBD1 (6 bases). Trimming removed 7 bases from V and 1 base from J, with 13 bases in between. This CDR3 spans 14 amino acids. As DNA, the CDR3 is TGTGCCAGCACCTCGGGCAGGGGCCAAGAGACCCAGTACTTC. Translating gives CASTSGRGQETQYF.

At least ten counts were recorded for this clonotype. At one of its ends the junction is not consistent with the germline gene, which may arise from a read error. V usage is TRBV5-1 and J usage is TRBJ1-1; weak D call: TRBD1 (5 bases). The CDR3 length is 14 residues. Germline V gives CDR1 SGHRS, CDR2 YFSETQ. This CDR3 reads CASSLGTANTEAFF. Here the CDR3 DNA reads TGTGCCAGCAGTTTGGGGACGGCGAACACTGAAGCTTTCTTT.

This clonotype has a count of ten or more. The chain links TRBV12-3 or TRBV12-4 to TRBJ2-2; 8 positions match TRBD1. The CDR3 has 16 amino acids. V trimming: 3 bases; J trimming: 3 bases; junction bases outside the gene matches: 6. In DNA, the CDR3 is TGTGCCAGCAGTTTTTCAGGACAGGGCGACACCGGGGAGCTGTTTTTT. Protein: CASSFSGQGDTGELFF.

The rearrangement joins TRBV19 to TRBJ1-5, with 9 bases matching TRBD1. V lost 5 bases to trimming and J lost 0 bases; unmatched junction nucleotides: 5. The length of the CDR3 is 16 residues. Germline CDR1 and CDR2: LNHDA and SQIVND (reference sequence). CDR3 nucleotide sequence: TGTGCCAGTAGTGCACAGGGGGCCTTTAGCAATCAGCCCCAGCATTTT. Amino acids: CASSAQGAFSNQPQHF. The complete variable domain, with remaining parts taken from reference TRBV19 and TRBJ1-5, reads DGGITQSPKYLFRKEGQNVTLSCEQNLNHDAMYWYRQDPGQGLRLIYYSQIVNDFQKGDIAEGYSVSREKKESFPLTVTSAQKNPTAFYLCASSAQGAFSNQPQHFGDGTRLSIL.

V is TRBV12-3 or TRBV12-4 and J is TRBJ2-7, with D perhaps matching TRBD2 (6 bases). The CDR3 runs 16 residues. V lost 3 bases, J lost 1 base, and 16 bases lay in between. The CDR3 DNA is TGTGCCAGCAGTTTCTCGCGTGGCGGGGCTTCCTACGAGCAGTACTTC. It translates to CASSFSRGGASYEQYF.

This clonotype was counted at least ten times. The rearrangement uses TRBV12-3 or TRBV12-4 and TRBJ2-2; possibly TRBD1 for D (6 bases). CDR3 length: 14 residues. V lost 6 bases to trimming and J lost 1 base, with 9 bases between them. The CDR3 DNA follows: TGTGCCAGCAGACCGGACAGGAACACCGGGGAGCTGTTTTTT. The encoded protein is CASRPDRNTGELFF.

At least ten counts were recorded for this clonotype. This rearrangement joins TRBV5-1 to TRBJ1-5, with 9 bases fitting TRBD1. Germline V gives CDR1 SGHRS, CDR2 YFSETQ. The CDR3 is 17 amino acids. After removal of 0 bases from V and 3 bases from J, the junction contained 7 bases not matched to a gene. CDR3 DNA: TGCGCCAGCAGCTTGGATCCCGGGACAGGGACCAATCAGCCCCAGCATTTT. Translation: CASSLDPGTGTNQPQHF.

A remark on this clonotype: This sequence may be a read error, since a much larger clone differs from it by one base. The V gene is TRBV7-6, the J gene TRBJ1-5; 8 bases agree with TRBD1. There are 15 residues in the CDR3. Germline V lookup: CDR1 SGHVS, CDR2 FNYEAQ. The DNA of the CDR3 is TGTGCCATCAGCTTAGGGGCAGGGGGCATTCAGCCCCAGCATTTT. Its translation: CAISLGAGGIQPQHF.

This clonotype was recorded many times. As DNA, the CDR3 is TGTGCCAGCCGCTCAGGGAAATCTCAATATGGCTACACCTTC. Encoded protein: CASRSGKSQYGYTF. The J gene is TRBJ1-2, the V gene TRBV28; TRBD1 might be the D (5 bases). Looked up from germline, CDR1 is MDHEN and CDR2 is SYDVKM. The length of the CDR3 is 14 residues. V was trimmed by 8 bases and J by 5 bases, leaving 18 bases between them.

Many counts were recorded for this clonotype. The chain employs TRBV29-1 and TRBJ1-1; D gene unclear. Germline V gene lookup returns CDR1 SQVTM and CDR2 ANQGSEA. The CDR3 covers 11 residues. V shed 6 bases and J shed 1 base, with 6 bases lying between them. CDR3 sequence reads: CSVSRNTEAFF. In DNA, the CDR3 is TGCAGCGTAAGCAGGAACACTGAAGCTTTCTTT.

This rearrangement joins TRBV6-5 to TRBJ1-5; D gene uncertain. CDR1 is MNHEY, CDR2 SVGAGI, per germline. The CDR3 totals 15 residues. V dropped 0 bases and J dropped 0 bases, with 6 bases sitting between them. In DNA, the CDR3 is TGTGCCAGCAGTTACTCCAGGCATAGCAATCAGCCCCAGCATTTT. Translated: CASSYSRHSNQPQHF.

This clonotype was observed at least ten times. The chain joins TRBV24-1 to TRBJ2-7; D call uncertain. Trimming cost V 8 bases and J 7 bases, with 8 bases left between them. Germline V lookup: CDR1 KGHDR, CDR2 SFDVKD. The CDR3 loop spans 10 amino acids. Here the CDR3 reads CATNPPEQYF. In nucleotides, the CDR3 is TGTGCCACCAACCCCCCTGAGCAGTACTTC.

This clonotype turned up a few times. The chain joins TRBV28 to TRBJ2-5; 7 nucleotides align to TRBD1. CDR1 is MDHEN and CDR2 is SYDVKM in the germline V gene. The CDR3 sequence is 16 residues long. The junction had 17 bases not matched to a gene; V was cut back by 6 bases and J by 7 bases. The CDR3 region is CASRKTGTASSRTQYF. CDR3 DNA sequence: TGTGCCAGCAGGAAGACAGGGACGGCATCTAGTCGGACCCAGTACTTC.

This clonotype has more than one count but fewer than ten. The rearrangement uses TRBV12-3 or TRBV12-4 and TRBJ2-2, with D perhaps TRBD1 (5 bases). Trimming took 4 bases from V and 1 from J, leaving 13 bases between them. The CDR3 has 16 amino acids. The CDR3 region is CASSSGQTENTGELFF. The CDR3 DNA reads as TGTGCCAGCAGTTCAGGGCAGACGGAGAACACCGGGGAGCTGTTTTTT.

The chain carries TRBV25-1 and TRBJ2-2; 7 nucleotides align to TRBD2. CDR3 length: 18 residues. Trimming at V came to 1 base and at J to 2 bases, leaving 10 bases not matched to a gene. The germline V gene encodes CDR1 MGHDK and CDR2 SYGVNS. CDR3 loop: CASSEFPPSGGNTGELFF. For the CDR3, the DNA is TGTGCCAGCAGTGAATTTCCCCCCTCGGGAGGAAACACCGGGGAGCTGTTTTTT.